Shown below are 11 T cell receptor beta chains from a single sample sequenced in a study of cytomegalovirus exposure and HLA in healthy donors. PCR amplification relied on 60 Vbeta primers (plus 13 Jbeta primers). Repertoires were generated with immunoSEQ multiplex PCR, while TCRdb's copy carries only in-frame clones and drops some. The data show about 110,000 clones, with 65% to 75% seen just once and 9.5% to 13% held by the top ten. Material for sequencing was PBMCs. The receptors here all came from a man aged 35 to 55 in good health and CMV-seropositive.

A single count supports this clone. The genes are TRBV11-2 and TRBJ2-1; 16 bases are a match to TRBD2. CDR3 length: 19 amino acids. With 1 base clipped from V and 0 bases from J, the junction kept 3 bases outside the gene matches. From germline, CDR1 is SGHAT and CDR2 FQNNGV. The CDR3 region is CASSLVGLAGGPSYNEQFF. The CDR3 region has the DNA TGTGCCAGCAGCTTAGTGGGACTAGCGGGAGGGCCCTCCTACAATGAGCAGTTCTTC.

The V gene is TRBV18, the J gene TRBJ2-7; 8 bases agree with TRBD2. V shed 6 bases and J 6 bases; nucleotides not matched to a gene: 7. Germline V gene sequence: CDR1 KGHSH, CDR2 LQKENI. This CDR3 spans 13 amino acids. The CDR3 here is CASSVGGVGEQYF. CDR3 nucleotides: TGTGCCAGCTCCGTCGGGGGGGTTGGCGAGCAGTACTTC.

J is TRBJ2-5 and V is TRBV27; D perhaps matches TRBD1 (6 bases). V dropped 10 bases and J dropped 4 bases, with 16 bases sitting between them. The CDR3 contains 13 residues. Germline loops: CDR1 MNHEY, CDR2 SMNVEV (reference sequence). The CDR3 DNA is TGTGCCACCTTATTCAGGGGAGCAGAGACCCAGTACTTC. Amino acids: CATLFRGAETQYF.

CDR3 sequence reads: CASSLWTGSQPQHF. The CDR3 DNA sequence: TGTGCCAGCAGTCTCTGGACAGGTAGTCAGCCCCAGCATTTT. This chain joins TRBV28 and TRBJ1-5, with 7 bases aligning to TRBD1. V gave up 5 bases and J gave up 6 bases; unmatched junction bases: 7. CDR1 and CDR2 (germline): MDHEN, SYDVKM. The CDR3 sequence is 14 residues long. The variable domain in full, with the rest retrieved from reference TRBV28 and TRBJ1-5, is DVKVTQSSRYLVKRTGEKVFLECVQDMDHENMFWYRQDPGLGLRLIYFSYDVKMKEKGDIPEGYSVSREKKERFSLILESASTNQTSMYLCASSLWTGSQPQHFGDGTRLSIL.

V and J are TRBV7-9 and TRBJ2-1; a weak D match, TRBD2 (5 bases). The CDR3 is 12 residues long. From germline, CDR1 is SEHNR and CDR2 FQNEAQ (reference sequence). V was clipped by 4 bases and J by 9 bases, with 10 bases between them. CDR3 residues: CASSSTRGEQFF. CDR3 in DNA: TGTGCCAGCAGCTCAACCCGGGGTGAGCAGTTCTTC.

The V gene is TRBV15, the J gene TRBJ2-7; 7 bases align to TRBD1. This CDR3 contains 16 residues. V lost 0 bases and J lost 2; bases outside the gene matches: 7. The germline V gene encodes CDR1 LNHNV and CDR2 YYDKDF (reference sequence). CDR3 amino acids: CATSRDRGQSPYEQYF. CDR3 DNA: TGTGCCACCAGCAGAGATAGGGGACAGTCCCCCTACGAGCAGTACTTC.

The rearrangement uses TRBV19 and TRBJ2-3; 7 nucleotides line up with TRBD2. J lost 0 bases, V lost 3 bases, and 3 bases had no gene match. The CDR3 length is 15 residues. Germline CDR1 and CDR2: LNHDA and SQIVND (reference sequence). The CDR3: CASSIYSGSTDTQYF. In DNA form, the CDR3 reads TGTGCCAGTAGTATCTATAGCGGGAGCACAGATACGCAGTATTTT.

In its sample, this clone was seen a few times. The gene calls are TRBV6-6 and TRBJ1-6; TRBD1 aligns across 9 bases. The CDR3 extends over 13 amino acids. With V trimmed by 7 bases and J by 14 bases, 9 bases remained unmatched. The germline gives CDR1 MNHNY, CDR2 SVGAGI (reference sequence). The CDR3 coding sequence is TGTGCCAGCAAACAGGGGGCAGATGGGGCCCTCCACTTT. This gives the protein CASKQGADGALHF.

This clone was picked up a small number of times. The J gene is TRBJ2-1, the V gene TRBV4-3, with TRBD2 as a possible D gene (5 bases). In germline, CDR1 is LGHNA, CDR2 YSLEER. Between the trimmed V and J ends, which lost 1 base and 8 bases, there was a span of 21 bases. This CDR3 region has 17 residues. CDR3 region: CASSQGVRTGTNHEQFF. The CDR3 nucleotides read TGCGCCAGCAGCCAAGGCGTTAGGACGGGAACTAACCATGAGCAGTTCTTC.

CDR3 coding DNA: TGTGCCAGCAGTCGGCCGGCGGGACTAGCTAATGAGCAGTTCTTC. Amino acid sequence: CASSRPAGLANEQFF. This chain connects TRBV2 to TRBJ2-1; TRBD2 matches 9 bases. The CDR3 totals 15 residues. The V gene's germline CDR1 is SNHLY and CDR2 FYNNEI. Germline trimming cut 5 bases from V and 7 bases from J; bases unmatched to any gene: 9.

This clone was recorded a few times. The rearrangement joins TRBV5-1 to TRBJ1-1; D unclear. V lost 0 bases to trimming and J lost 1 base, with 13 bases between them. The length of the CDR3 is 16 residues. CDR1 is SGHRS, CDR2 YFSETQ, per germline. In DNA, the CDR3 is TGCGCCAGCAGCTTGGAGGTGGGGAGTCGGAACACTGAAGCTTTCTTT. It encodes CASSLEVGSRNTEAFF.